This T cell receptor (beta chain) is from a study of patients and donors after allogeneic stem cell transplantation. The CDR3 runs to 14 residues. The V end was cut by 8 bases, the J end by 6 bases, with 20 bases between. TCRdb reanalysed the RT-PCR reads using MiXCR and keeps one entry per CDR3 protein. The table has around 70,000 distinct CDR3 sequences, about 25% seen once. This TCR came from a human donor who was either an allogeneic HSCT recipient or a stem cell or donor lymphocyte infusion donor (not recorded which). It is not recorded whose cells these are; they may come from a transplant donor. This chain connects TRBV12-3 or TRBV12-4 to TRBJ2-7; a weak D match, TRBD1 (6 bases). The sequenced sample consisted of blood, either unsorted or a sorted T cell fraction (not recorded which). The CDR3 here is CASSIPGAHGEQYF. In nucleotides, the CDR3 is TGTGCCAGCTCTATACCAGGGGCGCACGGCGAGCAGTACTTC.